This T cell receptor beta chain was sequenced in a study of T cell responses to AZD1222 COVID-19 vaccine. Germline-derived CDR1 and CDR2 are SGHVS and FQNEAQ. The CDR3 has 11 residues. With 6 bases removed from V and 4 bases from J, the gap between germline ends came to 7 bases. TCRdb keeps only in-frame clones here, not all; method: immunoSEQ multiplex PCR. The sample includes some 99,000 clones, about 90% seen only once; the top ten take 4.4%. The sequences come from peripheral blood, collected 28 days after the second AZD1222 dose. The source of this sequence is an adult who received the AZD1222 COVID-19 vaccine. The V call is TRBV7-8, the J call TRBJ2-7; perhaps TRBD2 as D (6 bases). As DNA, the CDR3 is TGTGCCAGCAGGGGGGGATACGAGCAGTACTTC. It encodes CASRGGYEQYF.